These 20 T cell receptor beta chains share one sample of origin, sequenced in a study of T-cell reconstitution after alpha-beta-depleted transplantation in children listed by TCRdb under 2016. The method was PCR. Sequencing instrument: Illumina HiSeq 2500. TCR libraries were prepared with molecular barcoding, using unique molecular identifiers to normalize TCRbeta repertoire quantification. TCRdb handled the public reads itself, with Q25 trimming in fastp and clone calling in MiXCR, and kept productive beta chains. Rows merge per CDR3 protein into single entries with the most common DNA and genes. For this sample there are under 850,000 distinct CDR3 sequences; roughly 13% appear just once. The biggest ten clones account for 0.79% of the sample. The sample's treatment or condition label, decoded: allogeneic hematopoietic cell transplantation with graft depleted of TCRalphabeta T cells and CD19 B cells.

Sequencing used PBMCs, obtained before TCRalphabeta/CD19-depleted stem cell transplant. The receptor source for this set is a girl aged 2 to 9 with congenital amegakaryocytic thrombocytopenia, due to receive a stem cell transplant.

This clonotype was detected many times. V gene TRBV29-1 combines with J gene TRBJ2-2; TRBD1 agrees at 7 bases. The germline gives CDR1 SQVTM, CDR2 ANQGSEA. The V gene end was trimmed by 8 bases and the J gene end by 7 bases; junction bases not matched to a gene: 7. The length of the CDR3 is 12 residues. CDR3 residues: CSIRQGGGELFF. CDR3 nucleotides: TGCAGCATCCGACAGGGTGGCGGGGAGCTGTTTTTT.

This clonotype was found a few times. This rearrangement joins TRBV5-1 to TRBJ2-7; possibly TRBD2 for D (5 bases). The germline gives CDR1 SGHRS, CDR2 YFSETQ. There are 14 residues in the CDR3. V was trimmed by 4 bases and J by 4 bases, leaving 15 bases between them. CDR3 DNA: TGCGCCAGCAGCCCGCCAGACCCGGGATACGAGCAGTACTTC. It specifies CASSPPDPGYEQYF.

V gene TRBV12-3 or TRBV12-4 combines with J gene TRBJ2-1; 10 nucleotides match TRBD2. The junction had 10 bases not matched to a gene; V was cut back by 3 bases and J by 8 bases. The CDR3 loop spans 16 amino acids. The CDR3 region is CASSFPSGRAGDEQFF. In nucleotides, the CDR3 is TGTGCCAGCAGTTTCCCCAGCGGGAGGGCCGGGGATGAGCAGTTCTTC.

This clonotype has ten or more counts. The rearrangement links TRBV5-1 to TRBJ2-7; D perhaps matches TRBD2 (6 bases). The germline gives CDR1 SGHRS, CDR2 YFSETQ. The CDR3 is 11 residues long. Trimming removed 2 bases at V and 9 bases at J, with 9 bases between. CDR3 DNA: TGCGCCAGCAGCTTTGGGGAGGTGCAGTACTTC. It specifies CASSFGEVQYF.

This chain uses TRBV7-9 with TRBJ2-3; D is ambiguous. Between the trimmed V and J ends, which lost 1 base and 8 bases, there was a span of 16 bases. The CDR3 spans 15 residues. CDR1 SEHNR and CDR2 FQNEAQ come from the germline V gene (reference sequence). The CDR3 region has the DNA TGTGCCAGCAGCTTAGAGTACGAGTGGCCTGCTACGCAGTATTTT. Protein: CASSLEYEWPATQYF.

The V call is TRBV7-9, the J call TRBJ2-7; D unclear. The germline V and J ends were trimmed by 5 bases and 4 bases, with 18 bases remaining between them. CDR1 is SEHNR, CDR2 FQNEAQ, per germline (reference sequence). The CDR3 spans 15 residues. The CDR3 protein is CASSPPLRLGYEQYF. The DNA of the CDR3 is TGTGCCAGCAGCCCACCACTTCGTTTGGGTTACGAGCAGTACTTC.

This clonotype was seen at least ten times. The genes are TRBV12-3 or TRBV12-4 and TRBJ2-1; 11 positions match TRBD2. CDR3 length equals 14 residues. Germline trimming cut 3 bases from V and 8 bases from J; bases unmatched to any gene: 3. This CDR3 is CASSLGSGRDEQFF. The CDR3 DNA reads TGTGCCAGCAGTTTGGGTAGCGGGAGGGATGAGCAGTTCTTC.

The rearrangement joins TRBV7-2 to TRBJ1-2; 7 bases map to TRBD1. Looked up from germline, CDR1 is SGHTA and CDR2 is FQGNSA. The CDR3 is made up of 15 amino acids. V lost 1 base and J lost 4; bases outside the gene matches: 6. The CDR3 DNA follows: TGTGCCAGCAGCTTAGGGGTAGGGGGCGCCTATGGCTACACCTTC. This gives the protein CASSLGVGGAYGYTF.

With respect to this clonotype: Possible read error: a much larger clone is one base away. The chain uses TRBV7-8 and TRBJ2-1, with 9 positions matching TRBD2. This CDR3 is built from 16 residues. The germline CDR1 and CDR2 sequences are SGHVS and FQNEAQ. This CDR3 is CASSPHLAGPLNEQLF. The CDR3 nucleotides read TGTGCCAGCAGCCCTCACCTAGCGGGACCCCTTAATGAGCAGCTCTTC.

This clonotype appeared once. The chain uses TRBV29-1 and TRBJ2-5; no firm D call. Germline V gene data show CDR1 as SQVTM and CDR2 as ANQGSEA. The ends were cut back, 1 base at V and 4 bases at J, with 13 bases in the middle. The CDR3 length is 14 residues. In nucleotides, the CDR3 is TGCAGCGTTGAAGTAAGGGCGCGAGGAGAGACCCAGTACTTC. It codes for CSVEVRARGETQYF. Complete variable domain (other parts from reference TRBV29-1 and TRBJ2-5): SAVISQKPSRDICQRGTSLTIQCQVDSQVTMMFWYRQQPGQSLTLIATANQGSEATYESGFVIDKFPISRPNLTFSTLTVSNMSPEDSSIYLCSVEVRARGETQYFGPGTRLLVL.

This clonotype showed up many times. The chain has TRBV15 and TRBJ2-2; D gene ambiguous. In germline, CDR1 is LNHNV, CDR2 YYDKDF (reference sequence). V lost 3 bases to trimming and J lost 8 bases, with 10 bases between them. The CDR3 is made up of 13 amino acids. The CDR3 nucleotides are TGTGCCACCAGCAGTTCTCAGTCTGGGGAGCTGTTTTTT. This gives the protein CATSSSQSGELFF.

This chain joins TRBV5-1 and TRBJ1-1; possible D gene TRBD1, 5 bases. The ends were cut back, 0 bases at V and 3 bases at J, with 15 bases in the middle. Looked up from germline, CDR1 is SGHRS and CDR2 is YFSETQ. The CDR3 sequence is 16 residues long. The CDR3 loop reads CASSLVWAGRDTEAFF. DNA of the CDR3: TGCGCCAGCAGCTTGGTATGGGCAGGGAGGGACACTGAAGCTTTCTTT.

This clonotype was counted many times. The chain links TRBV12-3 or TRBV12-4 to TRBJ1-2; tentatively, D is TRBD1 (5 bases). Trimming took 6 bases from V and 2 from J, leaving 16 bases between them. CDR3 size: 15 residues. The CDR3 nucleotides are TGTGCCAGCAGCCGATGGGACGCACCAAACTATGGCTACACCTTC. Translation: CASSRWDAPNYGYTF.

In its sample, this clonotype was seen many times. The V gene is TRBV5-1, the J gene TRBJ2-1; TRBD1 might be the D (6 bases). This CDR3 spans 14 amino acids. Germline CDR1 and CDR2: SGHRS and YFSETQ. Trimming took 4 bases from V and 8 from J, leaving 16 bases between them. CDR3 sequence reads: CASSRGSRGYEQFF. CDR3 DNA sequence: TGCGCCAGCAGCCGGGGCTCCAGGGGCTATGAGCAGTTCTTC.

This clonotype was counted many times. This chain links TRBV5-1 with TRBJ2-3; weak D call: TRBD2 (5 bases). V was clipped by 0 bases and J by 2 bases, with 19 bases between them. This CDR3 has 18 residues. Germline CDR1 reads SGHRS; CDR2 reads YFSETQ. CDR3 sequence (DNA): TGCGCCAGCAGCTTGGGAGTAGCGTCGGGGTCCCACACAGATACGCAGTATTTT. Residues: CASSLGVASGSHTDTQYF.

The chain recombines TRBV7-2 with TRBJ2-3, with 14 bases aligning to TRBD2. V shed 8 bases and J 5 bases; nucleotides not matched to a gene: 6. This CDR3 spans 15 amino acids. The germline V gene has CDR1 SGHTA and CDR2 FQGNSA. CDR3 loop: CASAGTSGSGDTQYF. CDR3 in DNA: TGTGCCAGCGCAGGGACTAGCGGGAGTGGAGATACGCAGTATTTT. Looking up the rest from reference TRBV7-2 and TRBJ2-3 gives the full variable domain: GAGVSQSPSNKVTEKGKDVELRCDPISGHTALYWYRQSLGQGLEFLIYFQGNSAPDKSGLPSDRFSAERTGGSVSTLTIQRTQQEDSAVYLCASAGTSGSGDTQYFGPGTRLTVL.

The sample holds many counts of this clonotype. The chain employs TRBV5-1 and TRBJ2-1; a weak D match, TRBD1 (6 bases). The CDR3 has 15 residues. V lost 0 bases and J lost 5, with 12 bases in between. The V gene's germline CDR1 is SGHRS and CDR2 YFSETQ. CDR3 amino acids: CASSLAQGPHNEQFF. Written as DNA, the CDR3 is TGCGCCAGCAGCTTGGCGCAGGGGCCCCACAATGAGCAGTTCTTC. Looking up the rest from reference TRBV5-1 and TRBJ2-1 gives the full variable domain: KAGVTQTPRYLIKTRGQQVTLSCSPISGHRSVSWYQQTPGQGLQFLFEYFSETQRNKGNFPGRFSGRQFSNSRSEMNVSTLELGDSALYLCASSLAQGPHNEQFFGPGTRLTVL.

This clonotype was counted many times. The rearrangement uses TRBV29-1 and TRBJ2-7; TRBD2 might be the D (6 bases). Germline V gene data show CDR1 as SQVTM and CDR2 as ANQGSEA. The CDR3 loop spans 16 amino acids. The V end was cut by 6 bases, the J end by 4 bases, with 25 bases between. CDR3 residues: CSVGGVLSSPTYEQYF. For the CDR3, the DNA is TGCAGCGTCGGGGGAGTTTTGTCTAGTCCGACGTACGAGCAGTACTTC.

This clonotype was seen at least ten times. The rearrangement uses TRBV7-8 and TRBJ1-1; weak D call: TRBD1 (6 bases). V was trimmed by 5 bases and J by 8 bases, leaving 18 bases between them. The CDR3 has 14 residues. Per the germline V gene, CDR1 is SGHVS and CDR2 is FQNEAQ. The CDR3 DNA reads as TGTGCCAGCAGCGACACGAGAGGGACATTCGAAGCTTTCTTT. It encodes CASSDTRGTFEAFF.

The genes are TRBV28 and TRBJ2-2; 7 bases match TRBD2. The CDR3 length is 15 residues. V was clipped by 3 bases and J by 8 bases; unmatched bases: 9. CDR1 MDHEN and CDR2 SYDVKM come from the germline V gene. The DNA of the CDR3 is TGTGCCAGCAGTTTTTTGACTAGCAATTCAGGGGAGCTGTTTTTT. This codes for CASSFLTSNSGELFF.